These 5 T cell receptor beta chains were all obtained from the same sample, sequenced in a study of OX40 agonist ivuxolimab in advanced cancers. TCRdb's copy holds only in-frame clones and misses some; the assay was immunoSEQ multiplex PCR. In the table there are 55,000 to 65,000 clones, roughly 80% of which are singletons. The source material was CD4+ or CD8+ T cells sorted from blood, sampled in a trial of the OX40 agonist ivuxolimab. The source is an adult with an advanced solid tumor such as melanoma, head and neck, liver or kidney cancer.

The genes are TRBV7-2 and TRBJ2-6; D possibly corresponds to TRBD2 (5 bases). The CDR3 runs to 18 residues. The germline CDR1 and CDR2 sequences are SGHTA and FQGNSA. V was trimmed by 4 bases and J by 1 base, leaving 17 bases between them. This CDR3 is CASSSDRLPNSGANVLTF. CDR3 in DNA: TGTGCCAGCAGCTCGGACCGACTACCTAATTCTGGGGCCAACGTCCTGACTTTC.

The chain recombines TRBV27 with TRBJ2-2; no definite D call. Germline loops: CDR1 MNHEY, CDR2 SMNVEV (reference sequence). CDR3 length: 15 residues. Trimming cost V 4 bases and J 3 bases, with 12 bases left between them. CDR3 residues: CASSSPGGYTGELFF. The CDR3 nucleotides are TGTGCCAGCAGTTCCCCAGGTGGATACACCGGGGAGCTGTTTTTT.

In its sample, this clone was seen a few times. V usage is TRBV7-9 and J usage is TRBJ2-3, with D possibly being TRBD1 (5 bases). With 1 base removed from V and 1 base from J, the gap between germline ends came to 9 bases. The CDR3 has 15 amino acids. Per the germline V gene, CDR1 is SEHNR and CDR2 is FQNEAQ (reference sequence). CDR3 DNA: TGTGCCAGCAGCTTAGAGAAGACAGGCACAGATACGCAGTATTTT. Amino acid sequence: CASSLEKTGTDTQYF.

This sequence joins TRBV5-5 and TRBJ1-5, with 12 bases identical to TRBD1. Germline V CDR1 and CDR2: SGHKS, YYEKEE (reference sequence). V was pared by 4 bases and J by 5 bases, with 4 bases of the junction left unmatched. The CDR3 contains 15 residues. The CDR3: CASSGGQGAYQPQHF. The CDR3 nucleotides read TGTGCCAGCAGCGGGGGACAGGGGGCGTATCAGCCCCAGCATTTT.

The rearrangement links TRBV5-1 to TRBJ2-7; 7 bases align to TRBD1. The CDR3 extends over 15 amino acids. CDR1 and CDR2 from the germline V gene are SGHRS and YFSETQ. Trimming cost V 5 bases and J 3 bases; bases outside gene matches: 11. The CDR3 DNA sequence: TGCGCCAGCAGTACCCTAGGGACAGCTAACTACGAGCAGTACTTC. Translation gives CASSTLGTANYEQYF. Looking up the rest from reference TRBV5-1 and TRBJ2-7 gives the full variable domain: KAGVTQTPRYLIKTRGQQVTLSCSPISGHRSVSWYQQTPGQGLQFLFEYFSETQRNKGNFPGRFSGRQFSNSRSEMNVSTLELGDSALYLCASSTLGTANYEQYFGPGTRLTVT.